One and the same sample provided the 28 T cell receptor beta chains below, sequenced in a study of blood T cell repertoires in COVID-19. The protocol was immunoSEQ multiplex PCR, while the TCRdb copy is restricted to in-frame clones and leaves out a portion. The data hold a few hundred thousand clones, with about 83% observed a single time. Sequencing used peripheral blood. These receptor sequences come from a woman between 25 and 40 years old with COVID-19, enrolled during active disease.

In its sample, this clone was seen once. This CDR3 reads CASSPSLGLAHQQYF. The CDR3 bases are TGCGCCAGCAGTCCTTCTTTGGGACTAGCGCACCAGCAGTACTTC. The gene calls are TRBV10-2 and TRBJ2-7, with TRBD2 identical over 10 bases. V lost 5 bases, J lost 8 bases, and 12 bases stayed unmatched. CDR3 length: 15 amino acids. Germline V gene data show CDR1 as WSHSY and CDR2 as SAAADI.

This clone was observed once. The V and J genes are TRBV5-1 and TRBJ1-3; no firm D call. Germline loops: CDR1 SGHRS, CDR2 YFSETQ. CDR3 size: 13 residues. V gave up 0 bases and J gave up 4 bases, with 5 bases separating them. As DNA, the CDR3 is TGCGCCAGCAGCTTGGACGGGGGAAACACCATATATTTT. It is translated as CASSLDGGNTIYF. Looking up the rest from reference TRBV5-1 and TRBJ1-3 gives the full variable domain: KAGVTQTPRYLIKTRGQQVTLSCSPISGHRSVSWYQQTPGQGLQFLFEYFSETQRNKGNFPGRFSGRQFSNSRSEMNVSTLELGDSALYLCASSLDGGNTIYFGEGSWLTVV.

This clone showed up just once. CDR3 loop: CASSLFRDRGTNEKLFF. Here the CDR3 DNA reads TGTGCCAGCAGTTTATTCCGGGACAGGGGCACTAATGAAAAACTGTTTTTT. The J gene is TRBJ1-4, the V gene TRBV28; 10 bases map to TRBD1. CDR1 MDHEN and CDR2 SYDVKM come from the germline V gene. This CDR3 is built from 17 residues. V lost 1 base and J lost 2; bases outside the gene matches: 4. Supplemented by reference TRBV28 and TRBJ1-4, the full variable domain reads DVKVTQSSRYLVKRTGEKVFLECVQDMDHENMFWYRQDPGLGLRLIYFSYDVKMKEKGDIPEGYSVSREKKERFSLILESASTNQTSMYLCASSLFRDRGTNEKLFFGSGTQLSVL.

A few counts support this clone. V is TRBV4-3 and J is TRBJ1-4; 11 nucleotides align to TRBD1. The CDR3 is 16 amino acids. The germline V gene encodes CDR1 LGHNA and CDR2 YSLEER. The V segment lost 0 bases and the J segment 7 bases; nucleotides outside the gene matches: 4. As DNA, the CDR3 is TGCGCCAGCAGCCAAGATGCCGGGACAGGGGGTGAAAAACTGTTTTTT. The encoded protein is CASSQDAGTGGEKLFF.

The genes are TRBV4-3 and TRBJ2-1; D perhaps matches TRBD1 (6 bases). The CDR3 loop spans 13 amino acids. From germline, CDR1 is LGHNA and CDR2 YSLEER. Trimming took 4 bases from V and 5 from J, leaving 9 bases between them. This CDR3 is CASSLRGNNEQFF. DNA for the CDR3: TGCGCCAGCAGCCTCAGGGGAAACAATGAGCAGTTCTTC.

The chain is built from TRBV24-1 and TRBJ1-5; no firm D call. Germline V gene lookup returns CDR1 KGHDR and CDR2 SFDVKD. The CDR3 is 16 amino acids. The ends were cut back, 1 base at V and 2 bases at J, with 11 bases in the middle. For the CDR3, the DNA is TGTGCCACCAGTGATTTCGCGGGAGGCGGCAATCAGCCCCAGCATTTT. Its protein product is CATSDFAGGGNQPQHF.

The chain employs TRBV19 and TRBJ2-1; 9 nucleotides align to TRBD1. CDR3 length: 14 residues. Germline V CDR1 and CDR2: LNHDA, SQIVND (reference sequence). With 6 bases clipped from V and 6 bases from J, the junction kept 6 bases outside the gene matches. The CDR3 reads CASRGQGRFNEQFF. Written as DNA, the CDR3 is TGTGCCAGTAGGGGACAGGGTCGCTTCAATGAGCAGTTCTTC. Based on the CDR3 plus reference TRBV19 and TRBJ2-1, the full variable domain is DGGITQSPKYLFRKEGQNVTLSCEQNLNHDAMYWYRQDPGQGLRLIYYSQIVNDFQKGDIAEGYSVSREKKESFPLTVTSAQKNPTAFYLCASRGQGRFNEQFFGPGTRLTVL.

CDR3 DNA: TGTGCCAGCAGTGATGGCCGAGGGAATCAGCCCCAGCATTTT. Its protein is CASSDGRGNQPQHF. The chain couples TRBV2 to TRBJ1-5; D not certain. Germline CDR1 SNHLY, CDR2 FYNNEI. This CDR3 is built from 14 residues. Trimming removed 3 bases from V and 4 bases from J, with 10 bases in between.

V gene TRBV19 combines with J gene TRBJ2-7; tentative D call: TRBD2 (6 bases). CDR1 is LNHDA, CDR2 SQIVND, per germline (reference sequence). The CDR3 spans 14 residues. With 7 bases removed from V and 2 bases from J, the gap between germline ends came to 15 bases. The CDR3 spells CASTPGPGAYEQYF. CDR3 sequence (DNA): TGTGCCAGTACCCCGGGACCGGGAGCCTACGAGCAGTACTTC.

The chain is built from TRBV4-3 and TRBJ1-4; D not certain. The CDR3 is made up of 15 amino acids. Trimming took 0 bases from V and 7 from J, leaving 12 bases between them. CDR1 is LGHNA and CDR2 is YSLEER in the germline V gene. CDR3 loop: CASSQDLSMFEKLFF. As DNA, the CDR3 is TGCGCCAGCAGCCAAGATCTAAGCATGTTTGAAAAACTGTTTTTT.

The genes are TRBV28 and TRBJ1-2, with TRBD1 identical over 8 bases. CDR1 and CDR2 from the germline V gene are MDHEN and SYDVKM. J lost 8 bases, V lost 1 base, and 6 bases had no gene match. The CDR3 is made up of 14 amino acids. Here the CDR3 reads CASSLSPGGVGYTF. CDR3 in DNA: TGTGCCAGCAGTTTATCCCCAGGGGGCGTGGGCTACACCTTC.

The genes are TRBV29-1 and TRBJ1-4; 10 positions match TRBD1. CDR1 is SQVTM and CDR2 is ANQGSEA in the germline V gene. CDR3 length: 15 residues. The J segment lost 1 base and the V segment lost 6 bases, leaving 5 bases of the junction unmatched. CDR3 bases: TGCAGCGTGACAGGGGGCTTTGGAACTAATGAAAAACTGTTTTTT. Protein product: CSVTGGFGTNEKLFF.

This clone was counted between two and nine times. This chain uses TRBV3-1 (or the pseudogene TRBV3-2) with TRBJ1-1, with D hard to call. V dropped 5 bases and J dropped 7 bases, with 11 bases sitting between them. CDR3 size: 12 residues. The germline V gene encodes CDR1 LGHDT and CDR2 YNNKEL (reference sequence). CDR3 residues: CASSDAQDEAFF. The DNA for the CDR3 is TGTGCCAGCAGCGATGCTCAGGATGAAGCTTTCTTT.

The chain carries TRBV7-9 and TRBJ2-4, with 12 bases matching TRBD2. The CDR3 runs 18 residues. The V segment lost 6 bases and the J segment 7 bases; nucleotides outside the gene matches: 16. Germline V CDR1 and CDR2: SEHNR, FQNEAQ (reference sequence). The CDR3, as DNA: TGTGCCAGCAGTCATAATCCCGGGACTAGCGGGCGGGGGAACATTCAGTACTTC. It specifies CASSHNPGTSGRGNIQYF.

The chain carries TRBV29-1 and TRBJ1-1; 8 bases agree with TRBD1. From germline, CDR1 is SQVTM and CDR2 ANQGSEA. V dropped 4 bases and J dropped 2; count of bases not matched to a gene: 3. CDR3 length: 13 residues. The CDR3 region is CSVVTGANTEAFF. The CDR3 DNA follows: TGCAGCGTTGTGACAGGGGCTAACACTGAAGCTTTCTTT.

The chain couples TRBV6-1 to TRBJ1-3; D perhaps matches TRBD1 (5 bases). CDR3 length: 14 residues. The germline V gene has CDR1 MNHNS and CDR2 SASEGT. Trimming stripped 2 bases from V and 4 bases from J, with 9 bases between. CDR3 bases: TGTGCCAGCAGTGAACAGGGTTTCGGAAACACCATATATTTT. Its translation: CASSEQGFGNTIYF.

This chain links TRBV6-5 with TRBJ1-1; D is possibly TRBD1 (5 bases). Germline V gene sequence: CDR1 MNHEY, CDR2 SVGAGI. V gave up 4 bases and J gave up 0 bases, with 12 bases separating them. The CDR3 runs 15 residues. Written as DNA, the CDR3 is TGTGCCAGCAGTTTAAGGACGGACATGAACACTGAAGCTTTCTTT. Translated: CASSLRTDMNTEAFF.

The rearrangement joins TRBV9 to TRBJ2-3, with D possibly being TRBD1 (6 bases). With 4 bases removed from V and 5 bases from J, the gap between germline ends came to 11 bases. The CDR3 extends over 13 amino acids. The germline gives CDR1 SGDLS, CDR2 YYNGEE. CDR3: CASSRGSGDTQYF. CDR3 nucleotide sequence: TGTGCCAGCAGCAGGGGGTCGGGAGATACGCAGTATTTT.

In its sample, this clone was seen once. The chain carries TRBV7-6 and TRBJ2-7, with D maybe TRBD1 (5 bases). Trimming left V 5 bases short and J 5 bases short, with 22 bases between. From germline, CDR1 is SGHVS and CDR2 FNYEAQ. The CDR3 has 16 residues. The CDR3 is CASSPTAGPKGDEQYF. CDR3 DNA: TGTGCCAGCAGCCCAACCGCAGGGCCCAAAGGCGACGAGCAGTACTTC.

The CDR3 is CASGPRQGNPYEQYF. The CDR3 region has the DNA TGTGCTAGTGGTCCAAGACAGGGGAATCCCTACGAGCAGTACTTC. The chain combines TRBV12-5 with TRBJ2-7, with 8 bases matching TRBD1. The CDR3 runs to 15 residues. From germline, CDR1 is LGHNT and CDR2 FRNRAP. Trimming removed 5 bases from V and 2 bases from J; junction bases left unmatched: 8.

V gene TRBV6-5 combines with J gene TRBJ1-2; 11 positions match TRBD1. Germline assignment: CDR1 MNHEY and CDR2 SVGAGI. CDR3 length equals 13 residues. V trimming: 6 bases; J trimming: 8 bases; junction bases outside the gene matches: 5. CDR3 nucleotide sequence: TGTGCCAGCAGCTCCGGGACAGGGGGAGGCTACACCTTC. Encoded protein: CASSSGTGGGYTF.

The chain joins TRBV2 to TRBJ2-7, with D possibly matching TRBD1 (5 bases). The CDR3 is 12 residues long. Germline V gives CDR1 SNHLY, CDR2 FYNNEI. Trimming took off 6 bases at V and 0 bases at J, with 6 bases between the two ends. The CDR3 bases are TGTGCCAGCAGGGACAACTCCTACGAGCAGTACTTC. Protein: CASRDNSYEQYF. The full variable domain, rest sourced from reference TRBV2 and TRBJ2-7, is EPEVTQTPSHQVTQMGQEVILRCVPISNHLYFYWYRQILGQKVEFLVSFYNNEISEKSEIFDDQFSVERPDGSNFTLKIRSTKLEDSAMYFCASRDNSYEQYFGPGTRLTVT.

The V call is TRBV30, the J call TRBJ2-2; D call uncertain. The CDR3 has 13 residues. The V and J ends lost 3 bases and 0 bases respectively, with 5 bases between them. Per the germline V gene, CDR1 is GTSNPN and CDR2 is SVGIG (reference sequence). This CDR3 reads CAWRTANTGELFF. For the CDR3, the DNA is TGTGCCTGGAGAACAGCGAACACCGGGGAGCTGTTTTTT.

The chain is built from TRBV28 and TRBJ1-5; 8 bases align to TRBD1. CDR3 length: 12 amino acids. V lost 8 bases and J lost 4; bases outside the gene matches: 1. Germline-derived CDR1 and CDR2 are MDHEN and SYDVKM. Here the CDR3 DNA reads TGTGCCAGCTGGACAGGGAATCAGCCCCAGCATTTT. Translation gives CASWTGNQPQHF.

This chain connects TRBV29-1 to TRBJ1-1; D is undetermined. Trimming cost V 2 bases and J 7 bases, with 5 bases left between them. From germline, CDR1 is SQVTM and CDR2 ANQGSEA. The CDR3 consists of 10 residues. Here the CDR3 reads CSVERVEAFF. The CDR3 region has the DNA TGCAGCGTTGAACGGGTTGAAGCTTTCTTT.

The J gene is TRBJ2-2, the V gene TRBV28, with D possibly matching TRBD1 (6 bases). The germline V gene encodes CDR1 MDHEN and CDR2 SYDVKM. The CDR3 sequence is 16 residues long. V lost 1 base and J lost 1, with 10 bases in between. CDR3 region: CASSLSPTGNTGELFF. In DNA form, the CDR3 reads TGTGCCAGCAGTTTATCTCCGACAGGGAACACCGGGGAGCTGTTTTTT.

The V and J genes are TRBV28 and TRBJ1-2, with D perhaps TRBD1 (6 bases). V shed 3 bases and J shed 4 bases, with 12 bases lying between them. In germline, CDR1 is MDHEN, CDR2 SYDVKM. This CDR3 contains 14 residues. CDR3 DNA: TGTGCCAGCAGTTTTTCCGTGGACAGCTATGGCTACACCTTC. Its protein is CASSFSVDSYGYTF.

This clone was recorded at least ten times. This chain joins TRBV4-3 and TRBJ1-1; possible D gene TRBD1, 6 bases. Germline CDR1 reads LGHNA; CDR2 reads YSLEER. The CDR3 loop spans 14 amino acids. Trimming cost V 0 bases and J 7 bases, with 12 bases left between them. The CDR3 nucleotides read TGCGCCAGCAGCCAAGATCCAACAGGGCGTGAAGCTTTCTTT. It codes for CASSQDPTGREAFF.